Included here is one T cell receptor beta chain sequence, with context. The CDR3 has 14 residues. Germline lookup yields CDR1 SGHTA and CDR2 FQGTGA. These data come from a study of shared clonotypes between healthy human individuals. Sequencing was performed with immunoSEQ multiplex PCR; in TCRdb, only in-frame clones are kept and a portion is missing. The data contain 600,000 to 700,000 clones, 55% to 85% of them singletons. This chain joins TRBV7-3 and TRBJ2-5; tentative D call: TRBD2 (5 bases). The DNA end lines up better with TRBJ2-7; the J call may be wrong. Sequenced input: memory CD4+ T cells sorted from blood. Indicated subset: CD45RA-negative fraction. This clonotype originated in a woman between 25 and 40 years old in good health. The CDR3 sequence: CASSPPGSNHEQYF. The CDR3 DNA reads TGTGCCAGCAGCCCCCCTGGGAGTAACCACGAGCAGTACTTC.